These 23 T cell receptor beta chains were all obtained from the same sample, sequenced in a study of T cells in narcolepsy. Some clones are missing from TCRdb's copy, which holds only in-frame ones; the method was immunoSEQ multiplex PCR. The table records fewer than 35,000 clones, around four fifths of them present only once. Sequenced sample: memory (CD45RA-) CD4+ T cells from blood. The receptors stem from a human donor in good health.

This clone was recorded a few times. V usage is TRBV6-6 and J usage is TRBJ1-1; perhaps TRBD1 as D (6 bases). CDR3 length: 14 amino acids. V lost 2 bases and J lost 7, with 14 bases in between. The V gene's germline CDR1 is MNHNY and CDR2 SVGAGI (reference sequence). The CDR3 DNA follows: TGTGCCAGCAGTTACGGCAGGGGAGTGATTGAAGCTTTCTTT. Its protein is CASSYGRGVIEAFF.

The chain joins TRBV18 to TRBJ2-7, with no clear D. The CDR3 covers 13 residues. Trimming stripped 7 bases from V and 3 bases from J, with 13 bases between. Germline V gene lookup returns CDR1 KGHSH and CDR2 LQKENI. In DNA, the CDR3 is TGTGCCAGCTTACCTCAGGAAAACTACGAGCAGTACTTC. It yields the protein CASLPQENYEQYF. The variable domain in full, completed from reference TRBV18 and TRBJ2-7, reads NAGVMQNPRHLVRRRGQEARLRCSPMKGHSHVYWYRQLPEEGLKFMVYLQKENIIDESGMPKERFSAEFPKEGPSILRIQQVVRGDSAAYFCASLPQENYEQYFGPGTRLTVT.

This clone was observed a single time. The chain recombines TRBV29-1 with TRBJ1-1; D is unresolved. Looked up from germline, CDR1 is SQVTM and CDR2 is ANQGSEA. This CDR3 contains 11 residues. Trimming shortened V by 6 bases and J by 7 bases, and 12 bases separated the two germline ends. The CDR3 DNA is TGCAGCGTGCAGGCCGCTTATGAAGCTTTCTTT. Its translation: CSVQAAYEAFF.

A single count supports this clone. The rearrangement links TRBV7-9 to TRBJ1-3; 8 nucleotides match TRBD1. Looked up from germline, CDR1 is SEHNR and CDR2 is FQNEAQ (reference sequence). With 0 bases clipped from V and 0 bases from J, the junction kept 7 bases outside the gene matches. This CDR3 comprises 18 residues. In DNA form, the CDR3 reads TGTGCCAGCAGCTTAGCCCTTGGACAGGGCCACTCTGGAAACACCATATATTTT. Translated: CASSLALGQGHSGNTIYF.

The V call is TRBV5-1, the J call TRBJ2-2, with D maybe TRBD1 (5 bases). V lost 3 bases and J 7 bases, leaving 16 bases between the germline ends. Germline CDR1 is SGHRS and CDR2 is YFSETQ. The CDR3 loop spans 15 amino acids. The CDR3 here is CASSSPSRGNGELFF. For the CDR3, the DNA is TGCGCCAGCAGCTCCCCATCTAGGGGTAACGGGGAGCTGTTTTTT.

The genes are TRBV21-1 and TRBJ1-6; the table's D call, TRBD1, has no DNA check behind it. TRBV21-1 is a known pseudogene. The CDR3 extends over 15 amino acids. This CDR3 is CASSKALAGGSPLHF. As DNA, the CDR3 is TGTGCCAGCAGCAAAGCGCTTGCAGGGGGTTCACCCCTCCACTTT.

The rearrangement joins TRBV5-4 to TRBJ1-2; D is unclear. CDR3 length equals 16 residues. V lost 6 bases to trimming and J lost 5 bases, with 23 bases between them. Per the germline V gene, CDR1 is SGHNT and CDR2 is YYREEE (reference sequence). The chain's CDR3 is CASTAFGRGMGYGYTF. The CDR3 DNA sequence: TGTGCCAGCACAGCTTTTGGCCGCGGGATGGGTTATGGCTACACCTTC.

The chain is built from TRBV10-3 and TRBJ2-5; 12 positions match TRBD2. The CDR3 contains 16 residues. The germline V gene has CDR1 ENHRY and CDR2 SYGVKD. V shed 10 bases and J 5 bases; nucleotides not matched to a gene: 14. CDR3 nucleotides: TGTGCCAGCCGCGGGCTAGCGGGGGGGCGCATGGAGACCCAGTACTTC. This sequence encodes CASRGLAGGRMETQYF.

The chain carries TRBV5-1 and TRBJ2-2, with 9 nucleotides matching TRBD1. The V gene end was trimmed by 6 bases and the J gene end by 1 base; junction bases not matched to a gene: 7. The CDR3 runs to 16 residues. Germline loops: CDR1 SGHRS, CDR2 YFSETQ. The CDR3 bases are TGCGCCAGCACCATACAGGGACAGGGGAACACCGGGGAGCTGTTTTTT. It codes for CASTIQGQGNTGELFF.

The table lists this clone with a few counts. The chain combines TRBV28 with TRBJ1-5; D may be TRBD1 (5 bases). The CDR3 sequence is 14 residues long. Trimming left V 2 bases short and J 6 bases short, with 11 bases between. Germline V gene data show CDR1 as MDHEN and CDR2 as SYDVKM. CDR3 residues: CASSLGAGSQPQHF. In DNA, the CDR3 is TGTGCCAGCAGTTTAGGGGCAGGGAGTCAGCCCCAGCATTTT.

The V and J genes are TRBV12-5 and TRBJ1-2; 9 nucleotides agree with TRBD1. V gave up 4 bases and J gave up 3 bases; unmatched junction bases: 3. This CDR3 has 14 residues. The V gene's germline CDR1 is LGHNT and CDR2 FRNRAP. In DNA form, the CDR3 reads TGTGCTAGTGGTTCGGACAGGGGTTACTATGGCTACACCTTC. It yields the protein CASGSDRGYYGYTF.

The chain combines TRBV10-3 with TRBJ2-4; TRBD1 or TRBD2 may be the D gene (5 bases each). Between the trimmed V and J ends, which lost 8 bases and 3 bases, there was a span of 23 bases. CDR1 is ENHRY and CDR2 is SYGVKD in the germline V gene. CDR3 length: 17 residues. The CDR3 region is CAISALSGTRGKNIQYF. CDR3 coding DNA: TGTGCCATCTCCGCCCTGTCCGGGACGAGAGGCAAAAACATTCAGTACTTC.

V is TRBV27 and J is TRBJ1-5; D is unresolved. CDR1 MNHEY and CDR2 SMNVEV come from the germline V gene (reference sequence). CDR3 size: 15 residues. The V end was cut by 6 bases, the J end by 3 bases, with 15 bases between. The CDR3 DNA is TGTGCCAGCAGAAAGGTAACCTCCCCCAATCAGCCCCAGCATTTT. Amino acids: CASRKVTSPNQPQHF.

The chain has TRBV7-2 and TRBJ1-3; no firm D call. This CDR3 is 15 amino acids long. V lost 4 bases and J lost 2, with 12 bases in between. Germline-derived CDR1 and CDR2 are SGHTA and FQGNSA. In nucleotides, the CDR3 is TGTGCCAGCAGCTCCAACTCGGTCCCTGGAAACACCATATATTTT. It translates to CASSSNSVPGNTIYF.

The V gene is TRBV6-4, the J gene TRBJ2-1, with 8 bases aligning to TRBD1. CDR3 length: 21 residues. Looked up from germline, CDR1 is MRHNA and CDR2 is SNTAGT. The junction had 24 bases not matched to a gene; V was cut back by 2 bases and J by 6 bases. CDR3 region: CASSDLLQGQEVQGQVNEQFF. CDR3 in DNA: TGTGCCAGCAGTGACCTTCTTCAAGGACAGGAAGTACAGGGACAGGTCAATGAGCAGTTCTTC.

The gene calls are TRBV5-1 and TRBJ1-2, with 7 bases lining up with TRBD1. V gave up 3 bases and J gave up 4 bases; unmatched junction bases: 9. The CDR3 is 15 residues long. CDR1 is SGHRS, CDR2 YFSETQ, per germline. The DNA of the CDR3 is TGCGCCAGCAGCTCGTCAGGGGGTGGAGGCTATGGCTACACCTTC. It translates to CASSSSGGGGYGYTF.

The chain recombines TRBV28 with TRBJ2-1, with 15 bases matching TRBD2. The CDR3 is made up of 17 amino acids. Germline CDR1 and CDR2: MDHEN and SYDVKM. V shed 6 bases, J shed 4 bases, and the junction held 7 bases outside the gene matches. For the CDR3, the DNA is TGTGCCAGCAGCCCTGGACTAGCGGGGGGGCCGTACAATGAGCAGTTCTTC. This sequence encodes CASSPGLAGGPYNEQFF.

Notes on this clone: This specimen includes other DNA sequences encoding the same CDR3. The chain recombines TRBV6-1 with TRBJ2-7; TRBD2 matches at 9 bases. The CDR3 is made up of 17 amino acids. Germline assignment: CDR1 MNHNS and CDR2 SASEGT. J lost 7 bases, V lost 4 bases, and 17 bases had no gene match. CDR3 sequence: CASSASSQGGGAGEQYV. In DNA form, the CDR3 reads TGTGCCAGCAGTGCCTCTTCACAGGGCGGGGGGGCTGGAGAGCAGTACGTC.

In this sample, this clone turned up once. The V call is TRBV15, the J call TRBJ1-6; D unresolved. Germline V CDR1 and CDR2: LNHNV, YYDKDF (reference sequence). The CDR3 has 18 residues. V was trimmed by 0 bases and J by 8 bases, leaving 20 bases between them. The CDR3 nucleotides are TGTGCCACCAGCAGAGATGGCCCCGGTAGACTAACGCATTCACCCCTCCACTTT. It specifies CATSRDGPGRLTHSPLHF.

The rearrangement uses TRBV18 and TRBJ1-1; D call uncertain. The CDR3 totals 14 residues. Germline loops: CDR1 KGHSH, CDR2 LQKENI. V lost 1 base and J lost 1, with 7 bases in between. CDR3 residues: CASSPQAANTEAFF. CDR3 nucleotides: TGTGCCAGCTCACCACAGGCAGCGAACACTGAAGCTTTCTTT.

This chain joins TRBV28 and TRBJ1-5; 7 bases map to TRBD1. Germline assignment: CDR1 MDHEN and CDR2 SYDVKM. The CDR3 runs to 16 residues. Germline trimming cut 7 bases from V and 3 bases from J; bases unmatched to any gene: 12. CDR3 in DNA: TGTGCCAGCAAAGACAGGGTTGAGGCCTTCAATCAGCCCCAGCATTTT. Translated: CASKDRVEAFNQPQHF.

The rearrangement joins TRBV28 to TRBJ1-3; D remains ambiguous. Germline-derived CDR1 and CDR2 are MDHEN and SYDVKM. The CDR3 covers 16 residues. The V end was cut by 2 bases, the J end by 2 bases, with 13 bases between. CDR3 sequence (DNA): TGTGCCAGCAGTTTAGAACTCCCCGGGGCTGGAAACACCATATATTTT. Translating gives CASSLELPGAGNTIYF.

This clone was counted between two and nine times. A junction end diverges from the germline sequence, so it may reflect a read error. The gene calls are TRBV7-2 and TRBJ1-6, with 7 bases that match TRBD1. The CDR3 loop spans 13 amino acids. Germline loops: CDR1 SGHTA, CDR2 FQGNSA. DNA for the CDR3: TGTGCCAGCAGCTTAGGATCCCGGGACAGTCAGGACTTT. It translates to CASSLGSRDSQDF.